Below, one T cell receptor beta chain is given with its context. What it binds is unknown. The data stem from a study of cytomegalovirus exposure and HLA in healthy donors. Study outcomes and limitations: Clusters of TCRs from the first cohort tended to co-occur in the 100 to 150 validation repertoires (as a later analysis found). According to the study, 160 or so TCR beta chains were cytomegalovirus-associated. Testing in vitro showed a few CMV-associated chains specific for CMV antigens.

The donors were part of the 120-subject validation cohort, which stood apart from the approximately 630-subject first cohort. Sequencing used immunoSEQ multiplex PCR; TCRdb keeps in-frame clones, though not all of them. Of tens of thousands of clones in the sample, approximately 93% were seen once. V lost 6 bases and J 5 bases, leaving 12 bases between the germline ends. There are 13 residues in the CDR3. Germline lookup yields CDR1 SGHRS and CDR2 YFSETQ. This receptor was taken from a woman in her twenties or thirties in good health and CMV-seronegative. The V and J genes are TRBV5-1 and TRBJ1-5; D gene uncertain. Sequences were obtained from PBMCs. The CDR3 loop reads CASKAGPDQPQHF. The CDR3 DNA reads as TGCGCCAGCAAAGCGGGCCCGGATCAGCCCCAGCATTTT.